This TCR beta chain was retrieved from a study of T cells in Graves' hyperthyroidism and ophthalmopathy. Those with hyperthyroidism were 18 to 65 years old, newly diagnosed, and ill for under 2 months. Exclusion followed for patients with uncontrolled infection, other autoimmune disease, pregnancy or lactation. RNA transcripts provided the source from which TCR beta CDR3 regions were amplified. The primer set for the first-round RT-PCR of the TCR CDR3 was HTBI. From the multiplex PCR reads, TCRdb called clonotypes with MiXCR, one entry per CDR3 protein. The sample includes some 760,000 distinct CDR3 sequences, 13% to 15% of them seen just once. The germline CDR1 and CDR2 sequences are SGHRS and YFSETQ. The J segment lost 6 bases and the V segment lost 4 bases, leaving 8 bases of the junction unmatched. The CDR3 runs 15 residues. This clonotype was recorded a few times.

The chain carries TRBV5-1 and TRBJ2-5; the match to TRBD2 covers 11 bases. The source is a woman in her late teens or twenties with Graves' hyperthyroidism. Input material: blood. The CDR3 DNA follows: TGCGCCAGCAGCAGCCTAGCGGGAGGCGGGAAGACCCAGTACTTC. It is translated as CASSSLAGGGKTQYF.